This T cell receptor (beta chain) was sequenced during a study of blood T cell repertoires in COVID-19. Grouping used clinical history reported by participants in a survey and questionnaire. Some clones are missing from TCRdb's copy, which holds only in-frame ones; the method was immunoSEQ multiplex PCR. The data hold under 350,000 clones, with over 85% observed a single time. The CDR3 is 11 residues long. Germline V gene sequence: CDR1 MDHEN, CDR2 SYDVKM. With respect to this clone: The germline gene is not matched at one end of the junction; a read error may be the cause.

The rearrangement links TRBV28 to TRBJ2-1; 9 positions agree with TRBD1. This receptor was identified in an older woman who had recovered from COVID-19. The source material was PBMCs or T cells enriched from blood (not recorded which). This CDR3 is CASSPRTGAVF. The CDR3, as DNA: TGTGCCAGCAGTCCACGGACAGGGGCAGTCTTC. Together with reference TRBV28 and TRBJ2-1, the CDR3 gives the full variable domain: DVKVTQSSRYLVKRTGEKVFLECVQDMDHENMFWYRQDPGLGLRLIYFSYDVKMKEKGDIPEGYSVSREKKERFSLILESASTNQTSMYLCASSPRTGAVFGPGTRLTVL.